A selection of T cell receptor beta chains follows, all from one sample in a study of blood T cell repertoires in COVID-19. Profiling relied on immunoSEQ multiplex PCR, and the TCRdb table lists in-frame clones only, not all of them. The sample lists 350,000 to 450,000 clones, roughly 85% occurring once. Sequenced material: peripheral blood. The source is a woman under 30 with acute or convalescent COVID-19. Each CDR3 is given with its conserved first and last residue. Fields, in order: V gene, D gene, CDR3 protein. The D gene is left open where the match is weak.

TRBV23-1 . CASSLPLDRDRQFF
TRBV13 TRBD2 CASSLFLAGGGDTQYF
TRBV7-3 TRBD2 CASSSFGTSGNEETQYF
TRBV19 TRBD2 CASSIVLAESEQYF
TRBV7-9 . CASSVTRAFF
TRBV7-3 TRBD2 CASSLRVAGPQETQYF
TRBV12-5 TRBD1 CASGSIPGQGIYEQYF
TRBV19 . CAIGGQGTEAFF
TRBV7-2 . CASSLTLALSDTQYF
TRBV6-5 . CAGWYTEAFF
TRBV3-1/TRBV3-2 . CASSQEGYMGVTQYF
TRBV5-1 . CASSPLTVETQYF
TRBV9 . CASSVGQGYNEQFF
TRBV28 . CASSLSFEAFF
TRBV6-5 . CASSYSEGSSYNEQFF
TRBV20-1 . CSVSRRTEAFF